The source of this T cell receptor beta chain is a study of CD8 T cells in Susac syndrome. Study outcomes and limitations: Regarding the TCR sequencing and HLA analysis, the study admitted that a relatively small number of individuals were involved.

A word on this clonotype: As yet, its antigen is unknown.

Reverse transcription of 0.5 to 1 ug RNA was performed with random hexamers. TCRdb called the immunoSEQ multiplex PCR reads again in MiXCR, with one record for every CDR3 protein. This sample has approximately 200,000 distinct CDR3 sequences; roughly 94% occur once, and the top ten carry approximately 0.081%. From blood CD8+ and CD4+ T cells, the TCR beta chain was sequenced. Trimming stripped 7 bases from V and 2 bases from J, with 11 bases between. This CDR3 has 14 amino acids. Germline values: CDR1 LGHDT, CDR2 YNNKEL (reference sequence). The chain links TRBV3-1 to TRBJ2-2; D ambiguous. The TCR comes from a human donor with multiple sclerosis. The sequencing sample was made of CD4+ T cells from PBMCs. CDR3 sequence: CASTPVTNTGELFF. The CDR3 nucleotides are TGTGCCAGCACCCCGGTGACTAACACCGGGGAGCTGTTTTTT.